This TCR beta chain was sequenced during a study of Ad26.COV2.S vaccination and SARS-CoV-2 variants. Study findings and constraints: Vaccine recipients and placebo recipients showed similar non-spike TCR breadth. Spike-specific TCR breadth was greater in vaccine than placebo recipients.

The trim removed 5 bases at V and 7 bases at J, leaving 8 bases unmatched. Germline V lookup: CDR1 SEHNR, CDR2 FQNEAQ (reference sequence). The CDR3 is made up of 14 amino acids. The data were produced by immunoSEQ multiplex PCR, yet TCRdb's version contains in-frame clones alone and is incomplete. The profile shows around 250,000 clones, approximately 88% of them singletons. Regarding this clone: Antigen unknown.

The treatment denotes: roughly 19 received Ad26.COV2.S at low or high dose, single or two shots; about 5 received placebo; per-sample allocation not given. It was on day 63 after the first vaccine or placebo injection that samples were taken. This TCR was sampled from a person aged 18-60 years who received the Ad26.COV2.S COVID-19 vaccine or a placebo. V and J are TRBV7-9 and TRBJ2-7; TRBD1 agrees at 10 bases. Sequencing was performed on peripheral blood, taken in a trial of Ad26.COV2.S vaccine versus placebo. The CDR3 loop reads CASSPRQGAMEQYV. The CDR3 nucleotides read TGTGCCAGCAGCCCTAGACAGGGGGCCATGGAGCAGTACGTC.